What follows are 10 T cell receptor beta chains derived from one specimen sequenced in a study of CD8 T cells in ankylosing spondylitis. TCRdb analysed the 5' RACE reads with MiXCR anew, one entry per CDR3 protein. In the table there are about 240,000 distinct CDR3 sequences, around 10% of which are singletons. Sequencing was carried out using blood, either unsorted or a sorted T cell fraction (not recorded which). Source of these receptors: a male donor with ankylosing spondylitis or in good health (not recorded which).

Many counts were recorded for this clonotype. V and J are TRBV3-1 and TRBJ2-3; a weak D match, TRBD1 (5 bases). Per germline, CDR1 LGHDT and CDR2 YNNKEL (reference sequence). The CDR3 sequence is 14 residues long. The V and J ends lost 4 bases and 4 bases respectively, with 12 bases between them. CDR3 region: CASSPRPGPDTQYF. Written as DNA, the CDR3 is TGTGCCAGCAGCCCCCGGCCAGGGCCAGATACGCAGTATTTT.

This clonotype occurred many times. J is TRBJ2-3 and V is TRBV5-5, with a weak D call TRBD2 (5 bases). The V end lost 0 bases, the J end lost 3 bases, and 17 bases lay between the germline ends. This CDR3 has 17 residues. CDR1 and CDR2 from the germline V gene are SGHKS and YYEKEE (reference sequence). The CDR3 DNA reads TGTGCCAGCAGCTTGGGTACCGGGGTACTAATGACAGATACGCAGTATTTT. Amino acids: CASSLGTGVLMTDTQYF.

This clonotype was counted at least ten times. The rearrangement uses TRBV20-1 and TRBJ2-7; D is possibly TRBD2 (6 bases). Germline V gene data show CDR1 as DFQATT and CDR2 as SNEGSKA (reference sequence). Trimming pared 0 bases from V and 5 bases from J, leaving 17 bases between. The CDR3 covers 15 residues. This chain's CDR3 is CSARDRLGIVHEQYF. CDR3 sequence (DNA): TGCAGTGCTAGAGACCGACTAGGGATCGTCCACGAGCAGTACTTC.

The chain has TRBV19 and TRBJ2-2, with D maybe TRBD1 (6 bases). V lost 6 bases to trimming and J lost 2 bases, with 7 bases between them. CDR3 length: 13 residues. CDR1 is LNHDA and CDR2 is SQIVND in the germline V gene (reference sequence). DNA for the CDR3: TGTGCCAGTAGGGACAGTAACACCGGGGAGCTGTTTTTT. It codes for CASRDSNTGELFF.

This clonotype has more than one count but fewer than ten. V and J are TRBV5-1 and TRBJ1-2, with D possibly being TRBD1 (5 bases). Germline loops: CDR1 SGHRS, CDR2 YFSETQ. V lost 1 base, J lost 7 bases, and 11 bases lay in between. The CDR3 runs 13 residues. Here the CDR3 DNA reads TGCGCCAGCAGCTTGTATGGGGCCGGTGGCTACACCTTC. It translates to CASSLYGAGGYTF.

The sample holds a few counts of this clonotype. The chain combines TRBV28 with TRBJ2-5; D may be TRBD2 (6 bases). The V gene's germline CDR1 is MDHEN and CDR2 SYDVKM. Trimming shortened V by 1 base and J by 6 bases, and 15 bases separated the two germline ends. The CDR3 loop spans 15 amino acids. CDR3 bases: TGTGCCAGCAGTTTATCGGGGGTCGGAGTAAAGACCCAGTACTTC. Protein sequence: CASSLSGVGVKTQYF.

The chain carries TRBV7-6 and TRBJ1-3; D remains ambiguous. From germline, CDR1 is SGHVS and CDR2 FNYEAQ. V was trimmed by 8 bases and J by 1 base, leaving 9 bases between them. The CDR3 is 13 amino acids. The CDR3 region has the DNA TGTGCCAGCTCCAAGGATTCTGGAAACACCATATATTTT. Amino acids: CASSKDSGNTIYF.

This clonotype was counted many times. The chain carries TRBV20-1 and TRBJ2-2; tentatively, D is TRBD1 (5 bases). The germline gives CDR1 DFQATT, CDR2 SNEGSKA (reference sequence). Trimming removed 0 bases at V and 3 bases at J, with 11 bases between. The CDR3 consists of 15 residues. The CDR3 DNA reads as TGCAGTGCTAGAGATATTAGGGGTGACACCGGGGAGCTGTTTTTT. Translation gives CSARDIRGDTGELFF.

This clonotype has just a few counts. The gene calls are TRBV7-2 and TRBJ2-1; possible D gene TRBD2, 5 bases. CDR1 is SGHTA, CDR2 FQGNSA, per germline. The CDR3 contains 14 residues. Trimming pared 6 bases from V and 1 base from J, leaving 10 bases between. In DNA, the CDR3 is TGTGCCAGCAGTTCCACTAGTTCCTACAATGAGCAGTTCTTC. Protein product: CASSSTSSYNEQFF.

This clonotype has a count of ten or more. This chain links TRBV20-1 with TRBJ2-7; 7 positions match TRBD2. The CDR3 runs to 13 residues. Germline loops: CDR1 DFQATT, CDR2 SNEGSKA (reference sequence). Trimming cost V 6 bases and J 2 bases; bases outside gene matches: 7. The CDR3 region has the DNA TGCAGTGCGCTGCGGGGGATAGCCTACGAGCAGTACTTC. Residues: CSALRGIAYEQYF.